These 13 T cell receptor beta chains originate from one sample sequenced in a study of blood T cell repertoires in COVID-19. Method: immunoSEQ multiplex PCR; TCRdb's copy keeps in-frame clones and lacks some. Of around 270,000 clones detected, about nine tenths appear once; the ten largest clones hold about 2.5%. The specimen was peripheral blood. The source is a person between 18 and 30 years old with COVID-19, enrolled during active disease.

CDR3 sequence: CASSILTANYGYTF. The CDR3 bases are TGTGCCAGTAGTATCCTAACAGCTAACTATGGCTACACCTTC. The chain combines TRBV19 with TRBJ1-2; D is unresolved. Per germline, CDR1 LNHDA and CDR2 SQIVND (reference sequence). This CDR3 has 14 residues. V lost 3 bases and J lost 0, with 8 bases in between.

CDR3 residues: CASSLYTRLAVQYQETQYF. The CDR3 bases are TGTGCCAGCAGCTTGTATACGCGACTAGCGGTTCAGTACCAAGAGACCCAGTACTTC. The chain carries TRBV5-7 and TRBJ2-5; 9 bases map to TRBD2. TRBV5-7 qualifies as an ORF whose function is uncertain. The junction had 13 bases not matched to a gene; V was cut back by 1 base and J by 0 bases. The CDR3 consists of 19 residues.

The chain employs TRBV7-7 and TRBJ2-1; D is unclear. The CDR3 length is 15 residues. Trimming shortened V by 5 bases and J by 5 bases, and 16 bases separated the two germline ends. Germline V gene sequence: CDR1 SSHAT, CDR2 FNYEAQ (reference sequence). CDR3 sequence (DNA): TGTGCCAGCAGCCCAGCCCCCGCAGGTAACAATGAGCAGTTCTTC. This translates into CASSPAPAGNNEQFF.

The rearrangement links TRBV6-5 to TRBJ1-4; D may be TRBD1 (5 bases). Looked up from germline, CDR1 is MNHEY and CDR2 is SVGAGI. V was shortened by 8 bases and J by 8 bases, with 12 bases between the two germline ends. This CDR3 has 12 amino acids. The CDR3: CASEGAQEKLFF. For the CDR3, the DNA is TGTGCCAGCGAAGGGGCTCAGGAAAAACTGTTTTTT.

The J gene is TRBJ2-7, the V gene TRBV4-1, with 8 bases aligning to TRBD2. J was trimmed by 4 bases and V by 1 base; bases with no gene match: 6. The germline gives CDR1 MGHRA, CDR2 YSYEKL. The CDR3 contains 15 residues. The CDR3 DNA is TGCGCCAGCAGCCAAGGGAGGACTAGCAGTTACGAGCAGTACTTC. Residues: CASSQGRTSSYEQYF.

The rearrangement joins TRBV6-4 to TRBJ1-1; D is uncertain. The length of the CDR3 is 15 residues. The ends were cut back, 1 base at V and 0 bases at J, with 9 bases in the middle. Germline V CDR1 and CDR2: MRHNA, SNTAGT. As DNA, the CDR3 is TGTGCCAGCAGTGACTTTCCAGTAATGAACACTGAAGCTTTCTTT. Protein: CASSDFPVMNTEAFF.

The chain carries TRBV5-6 and TRBJ1-1; 7 bases match TRBD1. The ends lost 3 bases at V and 5 bases at J; junction bases unmatched: 4. Looked up from germline, CDR1 is SGHDT and CDR2 is YYEEEE. The CDR3 length is 13 residues. The DNA of the CDR3 is TGTGCCAGCAGCTCGACAGGGTTGACTGAAGCTTTCTTT. Its translation: CASSSTGLTEAFF.

The chain links TRBV25-1 to TRBJ1-6; no reliable D call. The CDR3 is 15 amino acids. The V end was cut by 1 base, the J end by 8 bases, with 12 bases between. Germline lookup yields CDR1 MGHDK and CDR2 SYGVNS. The CDR3 DNA reads as TGTGCCAGCAGTGAATTCCACTTGTCCGATTCACCCCTCCACTTT. It specifies CASSEFHLSDSPLHF.

The chain uses TRBV2 and TRBJ2-7; 9 positions match TRBD1. This CDR3 contains 16 residues. CDR1 is SNHLY and CDR2 is FYNNEI in the germline V gene. V gave up 4 bases and J gave up 2 bases; unmatched junction bases: 9. The CDR3 sequence is CASSGDRTGDPYEQYF. The CDR3, as DNA: TGTGCCAGCAGTGGGGATAGGACAGGGGACCCCTACGAGCAGTACTTC.

This chain connects TRBV2 to TRBJ1-2; 9 positions match TRBD1. The CDR3 spans 14 residues. The ends lost 6 bases at V and 3 bases at J; junction bases unmatched: 5. Germline-derived CDR1 and CDR2 are SNHLY and FYNNEI. The CDR3 sequence: CASRPQGAYYGYTF. The CDR3 nucleotides are TGTGCCAGCAGGCCACAGGGGGCATACTATGGCTACACCTTC.

The CDR3 DNA reads as TGTGCCAGCAGCTCGGTGGGGGGTGGTGAGACCCAGTACTTC. This translates into CASSSVGGGETQYF. The V gene is TRBV28, the J gene TRBJ2-5, with a weak D call TRBD2 (6 bases). From germline, CDR1 is MDHEN and CDR2 SYDVKM. Trimming shortened V by 6 bases and J by 5 bases, and 16 bases separated the two germline ends. The CDR3 has 14 amino acids.

The chain employs TRBV27 and TRBJ1-4; 10 bases agree with TRBD1. V lost 1 base, J lost 5 bases, and 7 bases stayed unmatched. Germline CDR1 and CDR2: MNHEY and SMNVEV (reference sequence). CDR3 size: 17 residues. The CDR3 bases are TGTGCCAGCAGTTTATTGACAGGGGGCGCCCAGAATGAAAAACTGTTTTTT. Translated, it gives CASSLLTGGAQNEKLFF.

The chain carries TRBV5-6 and TRBJ1-2; 7 nucleotides align to TRBD1. CDR1 SGHDT and CDR2 YYEEEE come from the germline V gene. Germline trimming cut 4 bases from V and 5 bases from J; bases unmatched to any gene: 8. The CDR3 has 14 residues. CDR3 residues: CASSTIGGGYGYTF. CDR3 nucleotides: TGTGCCAGCAGCACAATAGGGGGCGGATATGGCTACACCTTC.